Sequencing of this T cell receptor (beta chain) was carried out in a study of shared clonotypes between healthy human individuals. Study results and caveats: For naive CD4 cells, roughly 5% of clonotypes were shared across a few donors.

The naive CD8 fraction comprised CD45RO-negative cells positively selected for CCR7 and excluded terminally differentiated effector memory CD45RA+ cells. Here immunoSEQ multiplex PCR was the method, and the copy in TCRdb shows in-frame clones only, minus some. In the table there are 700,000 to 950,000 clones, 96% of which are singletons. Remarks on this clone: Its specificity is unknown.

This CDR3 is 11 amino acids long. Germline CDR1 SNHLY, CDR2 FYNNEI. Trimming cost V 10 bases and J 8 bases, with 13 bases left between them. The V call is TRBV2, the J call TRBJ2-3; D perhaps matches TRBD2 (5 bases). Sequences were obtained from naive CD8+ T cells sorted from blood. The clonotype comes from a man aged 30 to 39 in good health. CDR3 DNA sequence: TGTGCCACCCGAAGCGGAGGTACGCAGTATTTT. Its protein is CATRSGGTQYF.